These T cell receptor beta chains were read from a single sample in a study of T cells after posttransplantation cyclophosphamide. Libraries were prepared by immunoSEQ multiplex PCR; TCRdb keeps only in-frame clonotypes and omits some of them. The repertoire has around 1,600 clones, more than 70% of them found once; the top ten carry around 10%. Sequenced sample: CD8+ T cells sorted from bone marrow. These receptors were collected from a woman in her 50s in good health and a related stem cell transplant donor. Both conserved end residues are part of each CDR3. D genes are given only for firm matches. Size is omitted from some rows. Given values are once, few, many or a class for expanded clones.

v_call	clone_size	j_call	d_call	cdr3_nt	cdr3_aa
TRBV10-3	.	TRBJ2-2	TRBD1	TGTGCCAGCAGTTTTTCCGGGACAGGGAACACCGGGGAGCTGTTTTTT	CASSFSGTGNTGELFF
TRBV6-1	.	TRBJ2-3	TRBD2	TGTGCCAGCAGTGAACGGATAGCGGGAGAACTCGGAGATACGCAGTATTTT	CASSERIAGELGDTQYF
TRBV6-7	once	TRBJ2-2	TRBD1	TGTGCCAGCAGTTTTTCCGGGACAGGGAACACCGGGGAGCTGTTTTTT	CASSFSGTGNTGELFF
TRBV5-6	.	TRBJ1-2	.	TGTGCCAGCAGCTTCGGGGGAGGCTACACCTTC	CASSFGGGYTF
TRBV9	.	TRBJ2-1	TRBD2	TGTGCCAGCAGCGTAGTTGCGGGAGGGCCGGATGAGCAGTTCTTC	CASSVVAGGPDEQFF
TRBV23-1	.	TRBJ2-3	TRBD2	TGCGCCAGCAGTCCGTCTAGCGGAACAGATACGCAGTATTTT	CASSPSSGTDTQYF
TRBV2	.	TRBJ2-1	TRBD2	TGTGCCAGCTTCGAAGCGGGGCACTACAATGAGCAGTTCTTC	CASFEAGHYNEQFF
TRBV27	once	TRBJ1-5	TRBD1	TGTGCCACTCTTCCTGGACAGGATAGCAATCAGCCCCAGCATTTT	CATLPGQDSNQPQHF
TRBV27	.	TRBJ1-5	TRBD1	TGTGCCAGCAGTGTCAACAGGGGACTTAGCAATCAGCCCCAGCATTTT	CASSVNRGLSNQPQHF
TRBV11-2	.	TRBJ2-1	.	TGTGCCAGCAGCTTAGTGGTCCCCAGAGGCTCCTACAATGAGCAGTTCTTC	CASSLVVPRGSYNEQFF
TRBV29-1	once	TRBJ1-2	TRBD1	TGCAGCGTTGTGACGACAGGGGGCGACTACTATGGCTACACCTTC	CSVVTTGGDYYGYTF
TRBV7-9	.	TRBJ1-5	.	TGTGCCAGCAGACCGCAGGGGCCCAATCAGCCCCAGCATTTT	CASRPQGPNQPQHF
TRBV7-6	.	TRBJ2-1	TRBD2	TGTGCCAGCAGCTCCAGCCGGGACAGGGGACTAGCGGGAGGGAATGAGCAGTTCTTC	CASSSSRDRGLAGGNEQFF